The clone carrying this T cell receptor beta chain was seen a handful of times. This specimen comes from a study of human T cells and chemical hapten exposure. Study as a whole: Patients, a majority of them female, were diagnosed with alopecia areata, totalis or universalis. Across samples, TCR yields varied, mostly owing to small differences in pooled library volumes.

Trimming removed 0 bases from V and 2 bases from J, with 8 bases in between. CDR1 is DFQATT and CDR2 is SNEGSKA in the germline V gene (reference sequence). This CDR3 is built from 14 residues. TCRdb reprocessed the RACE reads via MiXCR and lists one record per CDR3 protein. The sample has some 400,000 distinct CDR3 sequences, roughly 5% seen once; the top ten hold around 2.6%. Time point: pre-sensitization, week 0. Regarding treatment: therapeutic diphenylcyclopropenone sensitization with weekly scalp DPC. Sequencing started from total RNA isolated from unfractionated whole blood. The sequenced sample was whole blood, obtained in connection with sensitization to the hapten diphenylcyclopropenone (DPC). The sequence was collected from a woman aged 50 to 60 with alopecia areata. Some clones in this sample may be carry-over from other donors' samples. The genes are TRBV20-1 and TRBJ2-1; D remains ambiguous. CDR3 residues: CSARDVQTYNEQFF. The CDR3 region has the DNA TGCAGTGCTAGAGATGTCCAGACCTACAATGAGCAGTTCTTC.